This TCR beta chain was profiled in a study of blood T cells in healthy people across ages. On the study more broadly: Capturing about one barcoded beta molecule per two T cells was achieved by template switching.

The count of this clonotype is one. Its target is not known. Primers used in a second PCR of about 6 to 11 cycles were a sample-barcoded 5' primer and a J-beta primer mix. One entry per CDR3 protein results from TCRdb running MiXCR on the 5' RACE reads. The sample lists hundreds of thousands of distinct CDR3 sequences, about 43% occurring once. CDR1 SGHTA and CDR2 FQGTGA come from the germline V gene. There are 14 residues in the CDR3. The junction had 12 bases not matched to a gene; V was cut back by 5 bases and J by 11 bases. Overall study results and limits: Diversity was higher, and naive CD4+ cells more numerous, in long-lived donors than in aged donors. Age brought a roughly linear fall in TCR beta diversity measured per million T cells.

Healthy Caucasian individuals from Russia aged about 6 to 95 were enrolled as donors. Sequencing was performed on blood. The gene calls are TRBV7-3 and TRBJ2-5; 9 positions match TRBD2. The TCR was taken from a man aged 80 or over in good health. CDR3 residues: CASSPTSGDNEQYF. The CDR3 DNA sequence: TGTGCCAGCAGCCCGACTAGCGGCGACAATGAGCAGTACTTC.